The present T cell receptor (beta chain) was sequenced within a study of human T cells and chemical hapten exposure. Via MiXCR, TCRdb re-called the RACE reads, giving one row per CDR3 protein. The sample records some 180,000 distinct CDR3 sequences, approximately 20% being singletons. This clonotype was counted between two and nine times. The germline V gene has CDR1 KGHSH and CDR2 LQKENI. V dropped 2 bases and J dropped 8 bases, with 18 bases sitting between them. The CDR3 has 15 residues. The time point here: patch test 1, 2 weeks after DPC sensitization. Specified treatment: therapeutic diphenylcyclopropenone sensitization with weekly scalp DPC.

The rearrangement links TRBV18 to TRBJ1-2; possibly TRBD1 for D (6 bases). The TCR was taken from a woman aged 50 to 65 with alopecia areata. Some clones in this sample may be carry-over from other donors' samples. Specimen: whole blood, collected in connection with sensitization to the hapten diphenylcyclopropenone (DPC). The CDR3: CASSPSETGSRGYTF. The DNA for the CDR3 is TGTGCCAGCTCACCATCAGAGACAGGTTCTAGAGGCTACACCTTC.